This TCR beta chain emerged from a study of PD-1 blockade in classical Hodgkin lymphoma. Trimming cost V 1 base and J 5 bases, with 8 bases left between them. The CDR3 spans 14 residues. Germline V gene lookup returns CDR1 LGHNA and CDR2 YSLEER. Every patient relapsed after autologous stem cell transplantation, and brentuximab vedotin exposure varied. Generated by immunoSEQ multiplex PCR, the TCRdb table keeps only in-frame clones and is missing some. The sample includes about 37,000 clones, approximately 80% of them seen just once. The sequences come from peripheral blood mononuclear cells (PBMCs), collected at baseline. V usage is TRBV4-3 and J usage is TRBJ2-2; D is uncertain. This sequence was found in a human donor with classical Hodgkin lymphoma. CDR3 in amino acids: CASSQALATGELFF. For the CDR3, the DNA is TGCGCCAGCAGCCAAGCTTTGGCTACCGGGGAGCTGTTTTTT.